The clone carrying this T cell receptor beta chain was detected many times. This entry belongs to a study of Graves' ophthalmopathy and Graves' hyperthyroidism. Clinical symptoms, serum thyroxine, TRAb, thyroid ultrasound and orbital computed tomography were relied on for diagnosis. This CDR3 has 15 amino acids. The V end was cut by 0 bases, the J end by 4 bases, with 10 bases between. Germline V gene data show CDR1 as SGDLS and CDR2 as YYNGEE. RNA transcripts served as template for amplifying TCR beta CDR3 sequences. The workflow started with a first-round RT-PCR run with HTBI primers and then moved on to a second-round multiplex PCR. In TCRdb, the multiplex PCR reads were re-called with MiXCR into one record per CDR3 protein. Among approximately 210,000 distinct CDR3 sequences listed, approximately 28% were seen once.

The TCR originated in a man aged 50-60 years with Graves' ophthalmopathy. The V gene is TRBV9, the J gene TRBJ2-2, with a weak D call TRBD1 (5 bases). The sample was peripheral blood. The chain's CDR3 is CASSVDRIVTGELFF. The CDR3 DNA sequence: TGTGCCAGCAGCGTAGACAGGATAGTCACCGGGGAGCTGTTTTTT.